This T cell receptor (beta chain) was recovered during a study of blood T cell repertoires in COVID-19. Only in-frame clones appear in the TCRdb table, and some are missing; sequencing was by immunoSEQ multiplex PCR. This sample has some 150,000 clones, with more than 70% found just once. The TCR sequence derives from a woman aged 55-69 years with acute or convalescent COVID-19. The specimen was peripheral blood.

The CDR3 DNA reads as TGTGCCAGCAGTTTTGAGGGGCTTAGGACAGGGCTAGGAAATAATTCACCCCTCCACTTT. Translated, it gives CASSFEGLRTGLGNNSPLHF. The chain is built from TRBV28 and TRBJ1-6; 8 nucleotides agree with TRBD1. The CDR3 sequence is 20 residues long. CDR1 and CDR2 (germline): MDHEN, SYDVKM. V was clipped by 3 bases and J by 5 bases; unmatched bases: 18.